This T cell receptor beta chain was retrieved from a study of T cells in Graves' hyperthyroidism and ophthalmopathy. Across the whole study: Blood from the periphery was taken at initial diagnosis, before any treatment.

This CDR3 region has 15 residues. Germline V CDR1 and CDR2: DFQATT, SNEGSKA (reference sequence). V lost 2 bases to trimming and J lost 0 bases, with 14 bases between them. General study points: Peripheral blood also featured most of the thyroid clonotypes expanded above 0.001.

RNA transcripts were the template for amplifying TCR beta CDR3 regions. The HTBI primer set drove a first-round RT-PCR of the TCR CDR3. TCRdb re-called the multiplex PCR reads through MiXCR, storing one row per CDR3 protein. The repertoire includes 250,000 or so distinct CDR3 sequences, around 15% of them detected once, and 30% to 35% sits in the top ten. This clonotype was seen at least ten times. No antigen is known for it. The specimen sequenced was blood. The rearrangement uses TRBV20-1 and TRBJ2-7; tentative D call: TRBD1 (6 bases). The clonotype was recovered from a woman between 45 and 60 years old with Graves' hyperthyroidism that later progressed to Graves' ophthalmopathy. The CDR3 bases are TGCAGTGCTAGAAGTGTACAGGGTGTCTCCTACGAGCAGTACTTC. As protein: CSARSVQGVSYEQYF.